This T cell receptor (beta chain) was sequenced in a study of cytomegalovirus exposure and HLA in healthy donors. Study observations and caveats: Apparent HLA restriction characterized most CMV-associated TCR beta chains in a later analysis. In a later analysis, across HLA loci, associated TCR counts were highest for DRB1, lowest for HLA-C.

V lost 5 bases to trimming and J lost 0 bases; unmatched junction nucleotides: 6. CDR1 and CDR2 (germline): SQVTM, ANQGSEA. This CDR3 contains 15 residues. Turning to this clone: Its target is unknown.

With 60 Vbeta and 13 Jbeta primers, the PCR was carried out. Using immunoSEQ multiplex PCR, the repertoire was profiled, and TCRdb retains in-frame clones only, with some absent. The table records 95,000 to 100,000 clones, more than 70% of them present only once. This chain links TRBV29-1 with TRBJ2-3; 9 bases fit TRBD2. Material: PBMCs. The sequence derives from a woman aged 60-70 years in good health and CMV-seropositive. The DNA for the CDR3 is TGCAGCGTTCCGACTAGCGGACTAAGCACAGATACGCAGTATTTT. This translates into CSVPTSGLSTDTQYF.